These T cell receptor beta chains were read from a single sample in a study of cytomegalovirus exposure and HLA in healthy donors. Profiling relied on immunoSEQ multiplex PCR, and the TCRdb table lists in-frame clones only, not all of them. Here the sample table reports 70,000 to 100,000 clones. The specimen sequenced was PBMCs. The receptors were sampled from a girl under 18 in good health and CMV-seropositive. The CDR3 runs from the conserved cysteine through the conserved F or W. The order of the fields is D gene, J gene, V gene, CDR3 DNA, CDR3 protein. D genes are given only for firm matches.

d_call: TRBD1
j_call: TRBJ2-3
v_call: TRBV6-4
cdr3_nt: TGTGCCAGCAGTGAGAGGACAGGGGGCTCGACAGATACGCAGTATTTT
cdr3_aa: CASSERTGGSTDTQYF

d_call: TRBD1
j_call: TRBJ1-1
v_call: TRBV29-1
cdr3_nt: TGCAGCGTTGAACGACAGGGGAACACTGAAGCTTTCTTT
cdr3_aa: CSVERQGNTEAFF

d_call: TRBD2
j_call: TRBJ2-2
v_call: TRBV2
cdr3_nt: TGTGCCAGCAGTGCTGTCGGGACTAGCGGGGGAGCGAACACCGGGGAGCTGTTTTTT
cdr3_aa: CASSAVGTSGGANTGELFF

d_call: TRBD2
j_call: TRBJ2-7
v_call: TRBV4-2
cdr3_nt: TGTGCCAGCAGCCAAGTATCAGCGGGGGGGCTATCCTACGAGCAGTACTTC
cdr3_aa: CASSQVSAGGLSYEQYF

d_call: TRBD1
j_call: TRBJ2-1
v_call: TRBV10-3
cdr3_nt: TGTGCCATCATGAGGGCCAGGGGGAATGAGCAGTTCTTC
cdr3_aa: CAIMRARGNEQFF

d_call: NA
j_call: TRBJ1-2
v_call: TRBV28
cdr3_nt: TGTGCCAGCACCTCGGACACGCGGGGCTACACCTTC
cdr3_aa: CASTSDTRGYTF

d_call: TRBD1
j_call: TRBJ2-7
v_call: TRBV15
cdr3_nt: TGTGCCACCAGCACTGGACAGGGGGTTATCGAGCAGTACTTC
cdr3_aa: CATSTGQGVIEQYF

d_call: TRBD1
j_call: TRBJ2-3
v_call: TRBV29-1
cdr3_nt: TGCAGCGTTGAAGTCCTAGGGGGCGACTCAGATACGCAGTATTTT
cdr3_aa: CSVEVLGGDSDTQYF

d_call: TRBD1
j_call: TRBJ1-6
v_call: TRBV6-1
cdr3_nt: TGTGCCAGCAGAACAGGGGGCTCCTATAATTCACCCCTCCACTTT
cdr3_aa: CASRTGGSYNSPLHF

d_call: TRBD2
j_call: TRBJ2-1
v_call: TRBV9
cdr3_nt: TGTGCCAGCAGCGTAACCGGGGGGGCTTACAATGAGCAGTTCTTC
cdr3_aa: CASSVTGGAYNEQFF

d_call: TRBD1
j_call: TRBJ2-7
v_call: TRBV6-1
cdr3_nt: TGTGCCAGCAGTGAAAACCGGGACAGGGCCTACGAGCAGTACTTC
cdr3_aa: CASSENRDRAYEQYF

d_call: NA
j_call: TRBJ1-5
v_call: TRBV28
cdr3_nt: TGTGCCAGCAGTCCTCGTGAAGGCGGGCACTATAGCAATCAGCCCCAGCATTTT
cdr3_aa: CASSPREGGHYSNQPQHF

d_call: TRBD1
j_call: TRBJ1-2
v_call: TRBV9
cdr3_nt: TGTGCCAGCAGCGTAGAAGGAGTACAGGGGGACTATGGCTACACCTTC
cdr3_aa: CASSVEGVQGDYGYTF

d_call: NA
j_call: TRBJ1-6
v_call: TRBV4-3
cdr3_nt: TGCGCCAGCAGCCAAGAGGGTCGGACACATAATTCACCCCTCCACTTT
cdr3_aa: CASSQEGRTHNSPLHF

d_call: NA
j_call: TRBJ1-5
v_call: TRBV7-2
cdr3_nt: TGTGCCAGCAGCTCCTCAGGGAGGGCTCAGCCCCAGCATTTT
cdr3_aa: CASSSSGRAQPQHF

d_call: TRBD1
j_call: TRBJ2-1
v_call: TRBV30
cdr3_nt: TGTGCCTGGAGGGACGGACAGGGAAATGAGCAGTTCTTC
cdr3_aa: CAWRDGQGNEQFF

d_call: NA
j_call: TRBJ2-3
v_call: TRBV7-3
cdr3_nt: TGTGCCAGCAGCCAAGACGGGAGAACAGATACGCAGTATTTT
cdr3_aa: CASSQDGRTDTQYF

d_call: NA
j_call: TRBJ1-2
v_call: TRBV5-1
cdr3_nt: TGCGCCAGCAGCTCCCAGGGAGGCTATGGCTACACCTTC
cdr3_aa: CASSSQGGYGYTF

d_call: TRBD1
j_call: TRBJ1-4
v_call: TRBV6-6
cdr3_nt: TGTGCCAGCATCAGGACAGGGCTAACTAATGAAAAACTGTTTTTT
cdr3_aa: CASIRTGLTNEKLFF

d_call: NA
j_call: TRBJ1-1
v_call: TRBV6-1
cdr3_nt: TGTGCCAGCAGGCGGGGCCATGGGACTGAAGCTTTCTTT
cdr3_aa: CASRRGHGTEAFF

d_call: TRBD2
j_call: TRBJ2-3
v_call: TRBV5-6
cdr3_nt: TGTGCCAGCCACAACGGGGGGGTGGAAAATACGCAGTATTTT
cdr3_aa: CASHNGGVENTQYF

d_call: NA
j_call: TRBJ2-5
v_call: TRBV18
cdr3_nt: TGTGCCAGCTCACCACGGACAAATCAAGAGACCCAGTACTTC
cdr3_aa: CASSPRTNQETQYF

d_call: NA
j_call: TRBJ1-2
v_call: TRBV5-6
cdr3_nt: TGTGCCAGCAGCTTCGGAGGGTGGGATGGCTACACCTTC
cdr3_aa: CASSFGGWDGYTF

d_call: TRBD1
j_call: TRBJ2-7
v_call: TRBV5-4
cdr3_nt: TGTGCCAGCAGAAAAACTGGACAGGGTAGCTACGAGCAGTACTTC
cdr3_aa: CASRKTGQGSYEQYF

d_call: NA
j_call: TRBJ2-6
v_call: TRBV9
cdr3_nt: TGTGCCAGCAGCCCACAGGGTTCCCTTCCCTCTGGGGCCAACGTCCTGACTTTC
cdr3_aa: CASSPQGSLPSGANVLTF

d_call: TRBD2
j_call: TRBJ2-5
v_call: TRBV4-3
cdr3_nt: TGCGCCAGCAGCCAACAGCGGGGGGTGGGAGAGACCCAGTACTTC
cdr3_aa: CASSQQRGVGETQYF

d_call: NA
j_call: TRBJ1-4
v_call: TRBV7-9
cdr3_nt: TGTGCCAGCAGCTCGATTAGTGGACGGGGAACTAATGAAAAACTGTTTTTT
cdr3_aa: CASSSISGRGTNEKLFF

d_call: NA
j_call: TRBJ1-6
v_call: TRBV6-1
cdr3_nt: TGTGCCAGCAGTGACACGAAACCAGGGTTGTGGAATTCACCCCTCCACTTT
cdr3_aa: CASSDTKPGLWNSPLHF

d_call: TRBD1
j_call: TRBJ1-6
v_call: TRBV27
cdr3_nt: TGTGCCAGCAGTCGCCGACAGGGAAATAATTCACCCCTCCACTTT
cdr3_aa: CASSRRQGNNSPLHF